This T cell receptor beta chain came from a study of T cell repertoires in cytomegalovirus infection (dated by TCRdb to between 2018 and 2021). Turning to the overall study: The peptide stimulations were aimed at well-studied HLA-B-restricted epitopes as well as recently identified HLA-C-restricted CMV epitopes, whose presentation resists viral immunomodulation. Because public TCR beta signatures pointed to carriage of CMV infection together with the matching HLA type, the HLA type of each donor mattered for the analysis.

Sequencing was carried out with an Illumina HiSeq 1500. The raw public reads went through TCRdb reprocessing: fastp at Q25, MiXCR clone calling, in-frame beta chains kept. All rows with the same CDR3 protein become a single entry with the most common DNA and genes. The sample table shows 650,000 to 850,000 distinct CDR3 sequences, and 25% to 30% are seen once. The ten largest clones represent over 10% of the sample. What the research found in general, with its limitations: Cumulative frequency of public TCR beta family members discriminated carriers of CMV infection plus the relevant HLA type in this cohort and an independent approximately 370-donor cohort. The ex vivo response was dominated by HLA-C-restricted CMV-specific TCR beta clonotypes, which also provided the single most frequent clonotype in two of eight donors.

The CDR3 runs 13 residues from the cysteine to the phenylalanine. The read is trimmed to its CDR3 DNA, 39 bases read in frame from base 1. From the germline V gene, CDR1 is SQVTM and CDR2 is ANQGSEA. From V the trimming removes 2 bases and from J it removes 3 bases, while the gene matches leave 1 base of the junction unaccounted for. This sample's treatment or condition label indicates: in vitro stimulation with specific CMV peptide epitopes to enrich CMV-specific T cells. In this sample, this clonotype turned up many times. Its specific antigen is unknown. Within one base of it there is no much larger clone, and no base qualities were kept.

This clonotype originated in a human donor in good health (CMV status not recorded). Some clones in this sample may be carry-over from other donors' samples. Sequencing was performed on cultured CD8+ T cells from PBMCs, taken from culture after CMV antigen stimulation. The rearrangement joined TRBV29-1 to TRBJ1-5; 7 bases in the middle match TRBD1. The bases are TGCAGCGTTGAAACAGGGGACAATCAGCCCCAGCATTTT. This codes for CSVETGDNQPQHF.